These 28 T cell receptor beta chains originate from one sample sequenced in a study of blood T cell repertoires in COVID-19. The repertoire was sequenced with immunoSEQ multiplex PCR; TCRdb's copy has only in-frame clones and lacks some. The sample carries about 190,000 clones, about 88% recorded once. Sequencing used peripheral blood. The receptors were sampled from a man in his late teens or twenties with active or convalescent COVID-19.

This rearrangement joins TRBV7-9 to TRBJ2-3; D is unclear. Germline CDR1 reads SEHNR; CDR2 reads FQNEAQ (reference sequence). Deletions cut 8 bases from V and 0 bases from J, with 12 bases between. This CDR3 contains 14 residues. CDR3 residues: CASVRQPSTDTQYF. CDR3 DNA sequence: TGTGCCAGCGTGCGGCAGCCTAGCACAGATACGCAGTATTTT.

The chain has TRBV7-6 and TRBJ2-3, with 9 bases aligning to TRBD2. Germline V gene data show CDR1 as SGHVS and CDR2 as FNYEAQ. Trimming took 1 base from V and 7 from J; bases not matched to a gene: 6. The CDR3 contains 15 residues. DNA for the CDR3: TGTGCCAGCAGCTTAGGTTGGCTAGCGGGGAATACGCAGTATTTT. This encodes CASSLGWLAGNTQYF.

J is TRBJ1-4 and V is TRBV6-5, with TRBD1 matching 7 bases. Trimming took 8 bases from V and 4 from J; bases not matched to a gene: 4. The CDR3 consists of 13 residues. Germline CDR1 and CDR2: MNHEY and SVGAGI. The CDR3 here is CASRDRYNEKLFF. The CDR3 DNA sequence: TGTGCCAGCCGGGACAGATATAATGAAAAACTGTTTTTT.

This clone was counted only a few times. This chain joins TRBV5-1 and TRBJ1-2; tentative D call: TRBD1 (5 bases). From germline, CDR1 is SGHRS and CDR2 YFSETQ. Trimming left V 2 bases short and J 4 bases short, with 15 bases between. CDR3 length equals 15 residues. In DNA form, the CDR3 reads TGCGCCAGCAGCTTAGGGGAGGGGACTGGCTATGGCTACACCTTC. It codes for CASSLGEGTGYGYTF.

V and J are TRBV11-2 and TRBJ2-7; D not resolved. Germline V gene lookup returns CDR1 SGHAT and CDR2 FQNNGV. Deletions cut 4 bases from V and 0 bases from J, with 25 bases between. The length of the CDR3 is 19 residues. The CDR3 is CASSSFSAIGQLSSYEQYF. The CDR3 region has the DNA TGTGCCAGCAGCTCTTTCTCTGCTATTGGGCAGCTGAGCTCCTACGAGCAGTACTTC.

V is TRBV5-6 and J is TRBJ1-2; a weak D match, TRBD1 (6 bases). Germline V lookup: CDR1 SGHDT, CDR2 YYEEEE. V lost 0 bases, J lost 3 bases, and 15 bases lay in between. The CDR3 covers 16 residues. The CDR3 region is CASSLDAGAVDYGYTF. Here the CDR3 DNA reads TGTGCCAGCAGCTTGGACGCAGGGGCGGTGGACTATGGCTACACCTTC.

The rearrangement uses TRBV6-5 and TRBJ1-2; TRBD1 matches 9 bases. This CDR3 is 15 amino acids long. Germline CDR1 reads MNHEY; CDR2 reads SVGAGI. Trimming removed 0 bases from V and 6 bases from J; junction bases left unmatched: 5. CDR3 sequence (DNA): TGTGCCAGCAGTTACTCGGGACAGGGATGGGATGGCTACACCTTC. Encoded protein: CASSYSGQGWDGYTF.

This chain links TRBV7-9 with TRBJ2-1; 16 bases match TRBD2. Trimming removed 4 bases from V and 7 bases from J; junction bases left unmatched: 10. Germline V lookup: CDR1 SEHNR, CDR2 FQNEAQ (reference sequence). The CDR3 extends over 18 amino acids. This CDR3 reads CASSSPGTSGRASNEQFF. The CDR3 DNA sequence: TGTGCCAGCAGCTCGCCCGGGACTAGCGGGAGGGCCTCAAATGAGCAGTTCTTC.

This clone is categorized as medium-sized. V is TRBV2 and J is TRBJ1-1; the D gene is possibly TRBD1 (5 bases). The V end was cut by 6 bases, the J end by 4 bases, with 15 bases between. Germline lookup yields CDR1 SNHLY and CDR2 FYNNEI. The CDR3 has 14 residues. In nucleotides, the CDR3 is TGTGCCAGCAGAGCAGGGTTGGAGGGCACTGAAGCTTTCTTT. Its protein product is CASRAGLEGTEAFF.

The chain combines TRBV9 with TRBJ2-5, with D tentatively TRBD1 (6 bases). The CDR3 runs 14 residues. V lost 3 bases and J lost 5, with 14 bases in between. Germline V gene data show CDR1 as SGDLS and CDR2 as YYNGEE. The DNA of the CDR3 is TGTGCCAGCAGCGGCGTAGGGGGAGAGGAGACCCAGTACTTC. Its protein is CASSGVGGEETQYF.

A word on this clone: The junction departs from germline at one end; a sequencing error may be responsible. The V call is TRBV7-9, the J call TRBJ2-1, with 10 bases that match TRBD2. This CDR3 region has 14 residues. Per the germline V gene, CDR1 is SEHNR and CDR2 is FQNEAQ (reference sequence). The CDR3 sequence is CASSVAGGLNEQFF. CDR3 bases: TGTGCCAGCAGCGTAGCGGGAGGTTTGAATGAGCAGTTCTTC.

The J gene is TRBJ2-7, the V gene TRBV7-6; the match to TRBD2 covers 9 bases. Germline CDR1 reads SGHVS; CDR2 reads FNYEAQ. The CDR3 loop spans 15 amino acids. The ends lost 5 bases at V and 7 bases at J; junction bases unmatched: 12. CDR3 amino acids: CASSPPAGGSGEQYF. CDR3 bases: TGTGCCAGCAGCCCTCCCGCGGGAGGGTCGGGGGAGCAGTACTTC.

The CDR3 sequence: CASSPGQGLYTIYF. The DNA of the CDR3 is TGCGCCAGCAGCCCGGGACAGGGATTATACACCATATATTTT. This sequence joins TRBV5-1 and TRBJ1-3; the match to TRBD1 covers 9 bases. The trim removed 4 bases at V and 8 bases at J, leaving 7 bases unmatched. Germline CDR1 is SGHRS and CDR2 is YFSETQ. The CDR3 covers 14 residues. The full variable domain, in which reference TRBV5-1 and TRBJ1-3 provide the parts outside the CDR3, is KAGVTQTPRYLIKTRGQQVTLSCSPISGHRSVSWYQQTPGQGLQFLFEYFSETQRNKGNFPGRFSGRQFSNSRSEMNVSTLELGDSALYLCASSPGQGLYTIYFGEGSWLTVV.

The gene calls are TRBV9 and TRBJ2-3, with no clear D. The V end lost 3 bases, the J end lost 4 bases, and 15 bases lay between the germline ends. From germline, CDR1 is SGDLS and CDR2 YYNGEE. The CDR3 consists of 15 residues. CDR3 protein: CASSALPFGADTQYF. CDR3 bases: TGTGCCAGCAGCGCCCTTCCTTTCGGTGCAGATACGCAGTATTTT.

The genes are TRBV7-9 and TRBJ1-2; TRBD1 matches at 8 bases. The CDR3 totals 14 residues. Germline V gene lookup returns CDR1 SEHNR and CDR2 FQNEAQ (reference sequence). Trimming removed 5 bases from V and 5 bases from J; junction bases left unmatched: 7. CDR3 loop: CASSPTGELYGYTF. Written as DNA, the CDR3 is TGTGCCAGCAGCCCGACAGGGGAGCTATATGGCTACACCTTC.

The chain uses TRBV18 and TRBJ1-1; 9 nucleotides line up with TRBD1. From germline, CDR1 is KGHSH and CDR2 LQKENI. With V trimmed by 4 bases and J by 10 bases, 13 bases remained unmatched. This CDR3 contains 15 residues. The CDR3 region is CASSQTGTGSLSAFF. As DNA, the CDR3 is TGTGCCAGCTCACAGACCGGGACAGGGAGTCTATCAGCTTTCTTT. Full variable domain (outside the CDR3, taken from reference TRBV18 and TRBJ1-1): NAGVMQNPRHLVRRRGQEARLRCSPMKGHSHVYWYRQLPEEGLKFMVYLQKENIIDESGMPKERFSAEFPKEGPSILRIQQVVRGDSAAYFCASSQTGTGSLSAFFGQGTRLTVV.

The J gene is TRBJ1-5, the V gene TRBV24-1, with a possible D match to TRBD1 (6 bases). V gave up 4 bases and J gave up 6 bases, with 12 bases separating them. The germline V gene encodes CDR1 KGHDR and CDR2 SFDVKD. The CDR3 loop spans 14 amino acids. CDR3 coding DNA: TGTGCCACCAGTGACTCTCAGGGGCGTCAGCCCCAGCATTTT. Encoded protein: CATSDSQGRQPQHF.

The chain has TRBV12-3 or TRBV12-4 and TRBJ1-2, with TRBD1 matching 8 bases. This CDR3 has 13 residues. Trimming cost V 5 bases and J 8 bases; bases outside gene matches: 7. The CDR3 region is CASSEDRVGGYTF. As DNA, the CDR3 is TGTGCCAGCAGTGAGGACAGGGTCGGCGGCTACACCTTC.

This clone was detected once. The chain combines TRBV6-2 or TRBV6-3 with TRBJ1-5; D possibly corresponds to TRBD1 (5 bases). V was shortened by 4 bases and J by 4 bases, with 11 bases between the two germline ends. Germline lookup yields CDR1 MNHEY and CDR2 SVGEGT. The length of the CDR3 is 14 residues. CDR3 region: CASSSTGANQPQHF. The CDR3, as DNA: TGTGCCAGCAGTTCCACAGGAGCTAATCAGCCCCAGCATTTT.

About this clone: Compared with germline, one end of the junction differs, possibly owing to a read error. The rearrangement joins TRBV5-4 to TRBJ2-7; the D is unclear. The CDR3 spans 10 residues. Germline V gene sequence: CDR1 SGHNT, CDR2 YYREEE (reference sequence). This CDR3 is CASSLRVSNF. The CDR3 nucleotides are TGTGCCAGCAGCTTACGGGTCTCGAACTTC. Full variable domain (outside the CDR3, taken from reference TRBV5-4 and TRBJ2-7): ETGVTQSPTHLIKTRGQQVTLRCSSQSGHNTVSWYQQALGQGPQFIFQYYREEENGRGNFPPRFSGLQFPNYSSELNVNALELDDSALYLCASSLRVSNFGPGTRLTVT.

This clone appeared once. V usage is TRBV5-1 and J usage is TRBJ2-1; 10 bases agree with TRBD1. CDR1 and CDR2 (germline): SGHRS, YFSETQ. The ends lost 4 bases at V and 2 bases at J; junction bases unmatched: 3. The CDR3 spans 15 residues. CDR3 sequence (DNA): TGCGCCAGCAGCCGGGGACAGGGGCCCTACAATGAGCAGTTCTTC. Amino acids: CASSRGQGPYNEQFF.

This clone was seen only once. The genes are TRBV5-1 and TRBJ2-3; TRBD2 matches 10 bases. The V gene end was trimmed by 2 bases and the J gene end by 2 bases; junction bases not matched to a gene: 5. This CDR3 has 16 residues. Germline V lookup: CDR1 SGHRS, CDR2 YFSETQ. The CDR3 DNA follows: TGCGCCAGCAGCTTCGGGACTAGCGCGTCCACAGATACGCAGTATTTT. It encodes CASSFGTSASTDTQYF.

V gene TRBV5-4 combines with J gene TRBJ2-1, with 7 bases aligning to TRBD1. Per germline, CDR1 SGHNT and CDR2 YYREEE (reference sequence). The CDR3 is 16 residues long. With V trimmed by 3 bases and J by 1 base, 7 bases remained unmatched. CDR3 coding DNA: TGTGCCAGCAGCTCTTACAGGGGAGAGTCCTACAATGAGCAGTTCTTC. Encoded protein: CASSSYRGESYNEQFF.

This clone was seen once. The V call is TRBV19, the J call TRBJ1-2, with 8 bases that match TRBD1. CDR1 and CDR2 (germline): LNHDA, SQIVND (reference sequence). CDR3 size: 17 residues. The V segment lost 10 bases and the J segment 2 bases; nucleotides outside the gene matches: 18. The CDR3 here is CATNSVDRAISNYGYTF. As DNA, the CDR3 is TGTGCCACCAATTCCGTGGACAGGGCGATTTCCAACTATGGCTACACCTTC.

As to this clone: The same CDR3 can be traced to other DNA sequences in this sample. The rearrangement links TRBV6-5 to TRBJ2-7; 9 bases agree with TRBD1. The CDR3 is 13 amino acids. Germline V gene lookup returns CDR1 MNHEY and CDR2 SVGAGI. Trimming at V came to 2 bases and at J to 4 bases, leaving 0 bases not matched to a gene. This CDR3 is CASSYDRGYEQYF. The DNA for the CDR3 is TGTGCCAGCAGTTACGACAGGGGGTACGAGCAGTACTTC.

V gene TRBV5-1 combines with J gene TRBJ1-6; 8 bases align to TRBD1. With V trimmed by 4 bases and J by 7 bases, 7 bases remained unmatched. Looked up from germline, CDR1 is SGHRS and CDR2 is YFSETQ. CDR3 length: 15 amino acids. The CDR3, as DNA: TGCGCCAGCAGCCCCGGACAGGGCCGAAATTCACCCCTCCACTTT. Amino acids: CASSPGQGRNSPLHF.

The genes are TRBV19 and TRBJ1-5; 8 nucleotides match TRBD1. Germline V gene sequence: CDR1 LNHDA, CDR2 SQIVND (reference sequence). The V gene end was trimmed by 4 bases and the J gene end by 6 bases; junction bases not matched to a gene: 5. CDR3 size: 14 residues. CDR3 in amino acids: CASSTAGGSQPQHF. In nucleotides, the CDR3 is TGTGCCAGTAGTACCGCAGGGGGCAGTCAGCCCCAGCATTTT.

The chain employs TRBV19 and TRBJ2-7, with D maybe TRBD1 (6 bases). V shed 3 bases and J shed 7 bases, with 13 bases lying between them. CDR1 and CDR2 from the germline V gene are LNHDA and SQIVND (reference sequence). CDR3 length equals 13 residues. CDR3 bases: TGTGCCAGTAGTATCTCTCCAGGGGAAGAGCAGTACTTC. Its protein is CASSISPGEEQYF.